Listed below are T cell receptor beta chains from one sample, sequenced in a study of blood T cell repertoires in COVID-19. TCRdb keeps only in-frame clones here, not all; method: immunoSEQ multiplex PCR. The sample consists of around 88,000 clones, 85% to 95% of them appearing once. Input material: peripheral blood. The source is a man in his sixties with acute or convalescent COVID-19. Each CDR3 is given with its conserved first and last residue. A D gene is named only where the DNA matches it firmly. Clone size is shown for a subset of rows, as once, few, many or a class of expanded clone.

TRBJ2-3 . . TRBV2 13 CASSTQGADTQYF TGTGCCAGCAGTACCCAGGGCGCGGATACGCAGTATTTT
TRBJ2-1 . . TRBV27 11 CASSRGNEQFF TGTGCCAGCAGCCGAGGGAATGAGCAGTTCTTC
TRBJ1-1 . . TRBV5-4 13 CASSLPGNTEAFF TGTGCCAGCAGCTTGCCGGGAAACACTGAAGCTTTCTTT
TRBJ2-2 . . TRBV7-3 14 CASSSRLNTGELFF TGTGCCAGCAGCTCCCGACTTAACACCGGGGAGCTGTTTTTT
TRBJ2-7 . . TRBV11-3 15 CASSLAGDPSYEQYF TGTGCCAGCAGCTTAGCGGGAGACCCCTCCTACGAGCAGTACTTC
TRBJ1-1 . . TRBV19 14 CASRLRGRDTEAFF TGTGCCAGTCGTCTAAGAGGGAGGGACACTGAAGCTTTCTTT
TRBJ2-7 . TRBD1 TRBV5-1 15 CASSTTGTGVGEQYF TGCGCCAGCAGCACCACCGGGACAGGGGTTGGCGAGCAGTACTTC
TRBJ2-3 . TRBD1 TRBV5-1 15 CASSLTGVEADTQYF TGCGCCAGCAGCTTGACAGGGGTTGAGGCAGATACGCAGTATTTT
TRBJ2-2 . TRBD2 TRBV9 14 CASRDSGRRGELFF TGTGCCAGCAGGGACAGCGGGAGAAGAGGGGAGCTGTTTTTT
TRBJ2-3 . TRBD2 TRBV7-3 16 CASSLGAGVATDTQYF TGTGCCAGCAGCTTAGGAGCGGGAGTGGCAACAGATACGCAGTATTTT
TRBJ2-3 once TRBD2 TRBV4-1 17 CASSADVAGGATDTQYF TGCGCCAGCAGCGCTGACGTAGCGGGAGGGGCCACAGATACGCAGTATTTT
TRBJ2-3 . TRBD1 TRBV15 16 CATSKIQGASTDTQYF TGTGCCACCAGCAAGATCCAGGGGGCTAGCACAGATACGCAGTATTTT
TRBJ2-1 . . TRBV14 14 CASSQEVSSDEQFF TGTGCCAGCAGCCAAGAGGTGTCCAGCGATGAGCAGTTCTTC
TRBJ1-2 . TRBD1 TRBV7-9 15 CASSPRDRSLYGYTF TGTGCCAGCAGCCCCAGGGACAGATCCCTCTATGGCTACACCTTC
TRBJ1-1 . . TRBV12-3/TRBV12-4 13 CASKGGRNTEAFF TGTGCCAGCAAGGGCGGGAGGAACACTGAAGCTTTCTTT
TRBJ2-7 . TRBD2 TRBV4-2 16 CASSQPLAGGSDEQYF TGTGCCAGCAGCCAACCATTAGCGGGAGGGTCGGACGAGCAGTACTTC
TRBJ2-7 . . TRBV6-5 13 CASGPGTPYEQYF TGTGCCAGCGGCCCCGGGACACCGTACGAGCAGTACTTC
TRBJ1-5 . TRBD1 TRBV19 16 CASRGPGTGLGQPQHF TGTGCCAGTAGGGGGCCCGGGACAGGGCTAGGGCAGCCCCAGCATTTT
TRBJ2-2 . TRBD1 TRBV6-5 15 CASSFGTGNTGELFF TGTGCCAGCAGTTTCGGGACAGGGAACACCGGGGAGCTGTTTTTT
TRBJ2-7 . TRBD1 TRBV6-2/TRBV6-3 16 CASSQRRDRGFYEQYF TGTGCCAGCAGCCAACGCCGGGACAGGGGGTTCTACGAGCAGTACTTC